Listed below are T cell receptor beta chains from one sample, sequenced in a study of blood T cell repertoires in COVID-19. Here immunoSEQ multiplex PCR was the method, and the copy in TCRdb shows in-frame clones only, minus some. The table includes 150,000 to 200,000 clones, over 80% detected once. Sequenced: peripheral blood. The receptors were sampled from a woman aged 70 to 79 with acute or convalescent COVID-19. Both conserved end residues are part of each CDR3. A D gene is named only where the DNA matches it firmly. A clone size is listed for some rows: how often the clone was seen (once, few, many), or a class if it is expanded.

j_call clone_size d_call v_call cdr3_aa cdr3_nt
TRBJ1-1 . . TRBV5-4 CASSASWNTEAFF TGTGCCAGCAGCGCGAGCTGGAACACTGAAGCTTTCTTT
TRBJ1-2 . TRBD1 TRBV24-1 CATSDQGQIYGYTF TGTGCCACCAGTGACCAGGGACAGATCTATGGCTACACCTTC
TRBJ2-1 . . TRBV4-3 CASSQAEVWNYNEQFF TGCGCCAGCAGCCAAGCGGAGGTCTGGAACTACAATGAGCAGTTCTTC
TRBJ2-3 . TRBD2 TRBV9 CASSVEATSGSDTQYF TGTGCCAGCAGCGTAGAGGCGACTAGCGGGAGTGATACGCAGTATTTT
TRBJ2-7 . TRBD1 TRBV6-5 CASSRDRDSYEQYF TGTGCCAGCAGTCGGGACAGGGATAGCTACGAGCAGTACTTC
TRBJ1-1 . . TRBV10-3 CAISEGPRFRETNTEAFF TGTGCCATCAGTGAGGGACCTCGTTTTCGGGAAACGAACACTGAAGCTTTCTTT
TRBJ1-2 . TRBD1 TRBV7-2 CASSFPGQNYGYTF TGTGCCAGCAGCTTTCCGGGACAGAACTATGGCTACACCTTC
TRBJ1-3 . TRBD1 TRBV28 CASSLGQAGNTIYF TGTGCCAGCAGTTTGGGACAGGCTGGGAACACCATATATTTT
TRBJ1-1 . . TRBV10-3 CAISESYGQRTEAFF TGTGCCATCAGTGAGTCGTACGGACAGAGGACTGAAGCTTTCTTT
TRBJ1-6 once . TRBV10-3 CAISETGSSYNSPLHF TGTGCCATCAGTGAAACAGGGAGTTCCTATAATTCACCCCTCCACTTT
TRBJ1-4 . TRBD1 TRBV7-2 CASSSTGVGGEKLFF TGTGCCAGCAGCTCCACAGGGGTCGGAGGTGAAAAACTGTTTTTT
TRBJ2-3 . TRBD1 TRBV5-4 CASSKRQGGADTQYF TGTGCCAGCTCGAAGAGACAGGGTGGGGCAGATACGCAGTATTTT
TRBJ1-2 . TRBD1 TRBV15 CATGRGQNYGYTF TGTGCCACGGGCAGGGGACAGAACTATGGCTACACCTTC
TRBJ2-1 . TRBD2 TRBV7-2 CASSHTSALREQFF TGTGCCAGCAGTCACACTAGCGCCCTCAGGGAGCAGTTCTTC
TRBJ2-3 . TRBD2 TRBV28 CASSYIAGASSTDTQYF TGTGCCAGCAGCTATATAGCGGGGGCTTCTAGCACAGATACGCAGTATTTT
TRBJ1-5 . . TRBV28 CASPPLGASNQPQHF TGTGCCAGCCCCCCCCTAGGGGCCAGCAATCAGCCCCAGCATTTT
TRBJ2-7 . TRBD1 TRBV7-2 CASSLVTGGGGGLQQYF TGTGCCAGCAGCTTAGTTACAGGGGGCGGTGGAGGGTTGCAGCAGTACTTC
TRBJ2-7 . . TRBV28 CASSPPLYEQYF TGTGCCAGCAGCCCTCCCCTCTACGAGCAGTACTTC
TRBJ1-3 once . TRBV5-6 CASSLVSADTIYF TGTGCCAGCAGCTTGGTTAGTGCGGACACCATATATTTT
TRBJ1-1 few . TRBV2 CASSTGLNTEAFF TGTGCCAGCAGCACAGGGCTGAACACTGAAGCTTTCTTT
TRBJ1-1 . TRBD1 TRBV5-1 CASSLVMGQKNTEAFF TGCGCCAGCAGCTTGGTTATGGGACAGAAGAACACTGAAGCTTTCTTT
TRBJ1-2 . TRBD1 TRBV6-5 CASSYATGGSDGYTF TGTGCCAGCAGTTACGCTACAGGGGGCTCAGATGGCTACACCTTC
TRBJ1-4 . TRBD1 TRBV10-3 CAISEGTGGEKLFF TGTGCCATCAGTGAGGGGACAGGGGGGGAAAAACTGTTTTTT
TRBJ1-4 . . TRBV5-1 CASTQGGVYEKLFF TGCGCCAGCACCCAGGGAGGAGTATATGAAAAACTGTTTTTT
TRBJ1-2 . . TRBV14 CASSLGHLYGYTF TGTGCCAGCAGCCTAGGACACCTCTATGGCTACACCTTC
TRBJ1-5 . . TRBV27 CASSLFWVFSPVSWHF TGTGCCAGCAGTTTATTCTGGGTATTTAGCCCCGTGTCGTGGCATTTT
TRBJ2-2 once . TRBV12-5 CASGSSLDINTGELFF TGTGCTAGTGGTTCATCCCTGGACATCAACACCGGGGAGCTGTTTTTT
TRBJ2-7 once TRBD1 TRBV6-2/TRBV6-3 CASTPGTGSYEQYF TGTGCCAGCACCCCCGGGACAGGGTCCTACGAGCAGTACTTC
TRBJ1-2 . . TRBV6-1 CASSDSTQGPPRNYGYTF TGTGCCAGCAGTGATTCGACACAGGGTCCCCCGAGGAACTATGGCTACACCTTC
TRBJ1-6 few TRBD1 TRBV30 CAWSTPGQINSPLHF TGTGCCTGGAGTACCCCGGGACAGATTAATTCACCCCTCCACTTT
TRBJ2-5 once . TRBV19 CASSIVGTYQETQYF TGTGCCAGTAGTATAGTGGGCACGTACCAAGAGACCCAGTACTTC
TRBJ2-3 . . TRBV5-1 CASSSPVSTDTQYF TGCGCCAGCAGCTCACCAGTTAGCACAGATACGCAGTATTTT
TRBJ1-2 . TRBD1 TRBV5-4 CASSDAYRGDYGYTF TGTGCCAGCAGCGACGCATACAGGGGCGACTATGGCTACACCTTC
TRBJ1-1 . . TRBV2 CAGHATVNTEAFF TGTGCCGGACATGCTACGGTGAACACTGAAGCTTTCTTT
TRBJ2-1 once TRBD2 TRBV19 CASSLGLVYEQFF TGTGCCAGTAGTTTGGGACTAGTCTATGAGCAGTTCTTC
TRBJ2-1 . TRBD1 TRBV4-2 CASSQDGTENNEQFF TGTGCCAGCAGCCAAGATGGGACAGAGAACAATGAGCAGTTCTTC
TRBJ1-2 . TRBD1 TRBV5-6 CASSLPGQASYGYTF TGTGCCAGCAGCTTACCCGGACAGGCAAGCTATGGCTACACCTTC
TRBJ2-7 . TRBD1 TRBV7-9 CASRLTGDEQYF TGTGCCAGCAGACTAACAGGGGACGAGCAGTACTTC
TRBJ2-2 . . TRBV10-3 CAISTAGSGANTGELFF TGTGCCATCAGTACTGCGGGGAGCGGTGCGAACACCGGGGAGCTGTTTTTT
TRBJ2-5 . TRBD1 TRBV2 CASSAWDRVETQYF TGTGCCAGCAGCGCTTGGGACAGGGTGGAGACCCAGTACTTC
TRBJ2-5 . . TRBV7-2 CASSLQAETQYF TGTGCCAGCAGCTTACAAGCGGAGACCCAGTACTTC
TRBJ1-5 . . TRBV11-2 CASSLDGRGSNQPQHF TGTGCCAGCAGCTTAGACGGCAGGGGTAGCAATCAGCCCCAGCATTTT
TRBJ1-6 . . TRBV27 CASSLDPGVFTLHF TGTGCCAGCAGTTTAGACCCGGGAGTCTTCACCCTCCACTTT
TRBJ1-2 few . TRBV10-1 CASSELHQGSYYGYTF TGCGCCAGCAGTGAGTTACATCAGGGGTCCTACTATGGCTACACCTTC
TRBJ2-7 . TRBD1 TRBV24-1 CATSLTGTYEQYF TGTGCCACCAGCCTGACAGGGACCTACGAGCAGTACTTC
TRBJ1-5 . . TRBV5-6 CASSKAGLTHSNQPQHF TGTGCCAGCAGCAAGGCCGGACTGACTCATAGCAATCAGCCCCAGCATTTT
TRBJ1-1 . . TRBV6-5 CASSWSGADTEAFF TGTGCCAGCAGTTGGAGCGGGGCTGACACTGAAGCTTTCTTT
TRBJ2-1 once TRBD1 TRBV9 CASSNNRGQSSYNEQFF TGTGCCAGCAGCAACAACAGGGGGCAGAGCTCCTACAATGAGCAGTTCTTC